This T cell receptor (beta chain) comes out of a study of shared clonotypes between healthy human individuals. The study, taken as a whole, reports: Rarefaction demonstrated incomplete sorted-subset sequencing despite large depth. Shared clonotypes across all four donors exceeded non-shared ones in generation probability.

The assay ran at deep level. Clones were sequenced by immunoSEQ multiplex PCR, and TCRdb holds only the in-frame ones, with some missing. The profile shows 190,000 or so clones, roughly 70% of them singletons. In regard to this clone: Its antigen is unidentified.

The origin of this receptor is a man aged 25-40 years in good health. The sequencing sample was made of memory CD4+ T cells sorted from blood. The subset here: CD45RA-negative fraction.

CDR3 coding DNA: TGCAGCGTACAAGCGACGCCGGGTGGGTCAGATACGCAGTATTTT. Its protein product is CSVQATPGGSDTQYF. The rearrangement joins TRBV29-1 to TRBJ2-3; D unclear. Germline lookup yields CDR1 SQVTM and CDR2 ANQGSEA. The V end was cut by 6 bases, the J end by 4 bases, with 20 bases between. The CDR3 extends over 15 amino acids.